The rows below give T cell receptor beta chains drawn from one sample of a study of technical replicates of blood from a handful of donors. The protocol was immunoSEQ multiplex PCR, while the TCRdb copy is restricted to in-frame clones and leaves out a portion. The sample carries tens of thousands of clones, 80% to 90% recorded once. Material: PBMCs. The receptors come from a human donor in good health. Some clones in this sample may be carry-over from other donors' samples. Both conserved end residues are part of each CDR3. A D gene is named only where the DNA matches it firmly. Expanded clones get a size class; other rows say once, few or many, or leave the size out.

clone_size: -
j_call: TRBJ2-4
v_call: TRBV4-3
d_call: -
cdr3_nt: TGCGCCAGCAGCCCGGGCGCAGGGTTTGCCATTCAGTACTTC
cdr3_aa: CASSPGAGFAIQYF

clone_size: -
j_call: TRBJ2-5
v_call: TRBV4-1
d_call: TRBD2
cdr3_nt: TGCGCCAGCAGCCAAACCCGTGGACTAGCGGTAAAAGAGACCCAGTACTTC
cdr3_aa: CASSQTRGLAVKETQYF

clone_size: once
j_call: TRBJ2-1
v_call: TRBV5-1
d_call: TRBD2
cdr3_nt: TGCGCCAGCAGCCTGGGACTAGCGGGGGGGCCCCAGAATGAGCAGTTCTTC
cdr3_aa: CASSLGLAGGPQNEQFF

clone_size: medium-sized
j_call: TRBJ2-7
v_call: TRBV2
d_call: TRBD2
cdr3_nt: TGTGCCAGCAGTGATCCACACAGGGTTTTTCTTTCTAGCGGGGGGGCCGACAAGCAGTACTTC
cdr3_aa: CASSDPHRVFLSSGGADKQYF

clone_size: -
j_call: TRBJ2-2
v_call: TRBV6-5
d_call: -
cdr3_nt: TGTGCCAGCAGTTACGTTGGGCAGAACACCGGGGAGCTGTTTTTT
cdr3_aa: CASSYVGQNTGELFF

clone_size: -
j_call: TRBJ2-5
v_call: TRBV7-2
d_call: -
cdr3_nt: TGTGCCAGCAGTTCGGGGGGCCCAGAGACCCAGTACTTC
cdr3_aa: CASSSGGPETQYF

clone_size: -
j_call: TRBJ2-3
v_call: TRBV15
d_call: TRBD1
cdr3_nt: TGTGCCAGTAAGACAGGGACCTCAAGCTCGGATACGCAGTATTTT
cdr3_aa: CASKTGTSSSDTQYF

clone_size: -
j_call: TRBJ1-2
v_call: TRBV5-1
d_call: TRBD1
cdr3_nt: TGCGCCAGCAGCTCGACAGGGGATGGCTACACCTTC
cdr3_aa: CASSSTGDGYTF

clone_size: -
j_call: TRBJ2-3
v_call: TRBV5-1
d_call: -
cdr3_nt: TGCGCCAGCAGCTTGGCTCGGAGCACAGATACGCAGTATTTT
cdr3_aa: CASSLARSTDTQYF

clone_size: -
j_call: TRBJ1-2
v_call: TRBV5-5
d_call: TRBD1
cdr3_nt: TGTGCCAGCAGCTTGGCCGGGGGACAGGGGTCCCTAGGGGATGGCTACACCTTC
cdr3_aa: CASSLAGGQGSLGDGYTF

clone_size: -
j_call: TRBJ2-7
v_call: TRBV19
d_call: TRBD2
cdr3_nt: TGTGCCAGTAGTTTGGGACTAGCGGGAGTCGAGCAGTACTTC
cdr3_aa: CASSLGLAGVEQYF

clone_size: -
j_call: TRBJ2-1
v_call: TRBV9
d_call: TRBD1
cdr3_nt: TGTGCCAGCAGCGTCCAAACAGGGGGCGGCGATGAGCAGTTCTTC
cdr3_aa: CASSVQTGGGDEQFF

clone_size: -
j_call: TRBJ2-1
v_call: TRBV5-6
d_call: -
cdr3_nt: TGTGCCAGCAGCGAACAGGGTTCGCCTTACAATGAGCAGTTCTTC
cdr3_aa: CASSEQGSPYNEQFF

clone_size: -
j_call: TRBJ1-5
v_call: TRBV2
d_call: TRBD1
cdr3_nt: TGTGCCAGCAGTCAGGACAGGGGGCCCAATCAGCCCCAGCATTTT
cdr3_aa: CASSQDRGPNQPQHF

clone_size: -
j_call: TRBJ2-3
v_call: TRBV5-1
d_call: -
cdr3_nt: TGCGCCAGCAGCTCAGGGGTTGTTACAGATACGCAGTATTTT
cdr3_aa: CASSSGVVTDTQYF

clone_size: -
j_call: TRBJ2-7
v_call: TRBV7-3
d_call: TRBD1
cdr3_nt: TGTGCCAGCAGCTTAATCGCGGGACAGGGCTACGAGCAGTACTTC
cdr3_aa: CASSLIAGQGYEQYF

clone_size: -
j_call: TRBJ2-7
v_call: TRBV2
d_call: TRBD2
cdr3_nt: TGTGCCAGCAACGCGGGAGTGTACGAGCAGTACTTC
cdr3_aa: CASNAGVYEQYF

clone_size: -
j_call: TRBJ2-7
v_call: TRBV4-3
d_call: -
cdr3_nt: TGCGCCAGCAGCCAAGGAAATCAGGGGGGCTACGAGCAGTACTTC
cdr3_aa: CASSQGNQGGYEQYF